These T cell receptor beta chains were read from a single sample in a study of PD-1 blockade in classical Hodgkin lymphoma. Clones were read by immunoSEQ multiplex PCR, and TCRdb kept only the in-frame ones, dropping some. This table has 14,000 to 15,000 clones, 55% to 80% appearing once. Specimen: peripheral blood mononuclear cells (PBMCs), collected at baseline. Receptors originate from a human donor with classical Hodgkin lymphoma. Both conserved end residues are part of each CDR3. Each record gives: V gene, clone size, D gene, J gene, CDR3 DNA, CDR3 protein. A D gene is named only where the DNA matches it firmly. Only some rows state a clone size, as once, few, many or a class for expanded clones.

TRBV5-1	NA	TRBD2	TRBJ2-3	TGCGCCAGCAGCTGGGAGGCCGGGACTAGCGGGAGTCTAAGCACAGATACGCAGTATTTT	CASSWEAGTSGSLSTDTQYF
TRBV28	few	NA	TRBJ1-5	TGTGCCAGCAGCGGCATTGTAGGCAATCAGCCCCAGCATTTT	CASSGIVGNQPQHF
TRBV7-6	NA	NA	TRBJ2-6	TGTGCCAGCAGCCCTAGGGGCATCAGTTTCGCCCAATCTGGGGCCAACGTCCTGACTTTC	CASSPRGISFAQSGANVLTF
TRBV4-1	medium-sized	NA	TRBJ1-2	TGCGCCAGCAGCCAAGAGATCGGGTCCGAGTATGGCTACACCTTC	CASSQEIGSEYGYTF
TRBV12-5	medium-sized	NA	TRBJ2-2	TGTGCTAGTGGTTTGGCGACACAGGGATTGAACACCGGGGAGCTGTTTTTT	CASGLATQGLNTGELFF
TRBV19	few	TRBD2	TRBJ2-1	TGTGCCAGTAGTATGCGTCTAGCGGGTCGCGGGTCGTACAATGAGCAGTTCTTC	CASSMRLAGRGSYNEQFF
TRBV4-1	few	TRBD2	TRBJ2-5	TGCGCCAGCAGCCGGGGACTAGCGGAGGGGGTGGAGACCCAGTACTTC	CASSRGLAEGVETQYF
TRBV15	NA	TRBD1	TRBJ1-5	TGTGCCACCAGCAGGGGGGGACAGGGCAATCAGCCCCAGCATTTT	CATSRGGQGNQPQHF
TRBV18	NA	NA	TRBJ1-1	TGTGCCAGCTCATCGACCGGTACCACTGAAGCTTTCTTT	CASSSTGTTEAFF
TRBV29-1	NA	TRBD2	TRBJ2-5	TGCAGCTCCTTGGGGGGGGGCCAAGAGACCCAGTACTTC	CSSLGGGQETQYF
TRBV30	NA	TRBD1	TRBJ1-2	TGTGCCTGGAGTGTGACAGGGACCTATGGCTACACCTTC	CAWSVTGTYGYTF
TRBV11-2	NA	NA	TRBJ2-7	TGTGCCAGCAGCTTAGACAGGGAGGCCTACGAGCAGTACTTC	CASSLDREAYEQYF
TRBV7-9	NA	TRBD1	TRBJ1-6	TGTGCCAGCAGCCCCTGGGACAGCTTTAATTCACCCCTCCACTTT	CASSPWDSFNSPLHF
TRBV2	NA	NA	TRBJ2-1	TGTGCCAGCAGTGTTGGGGGCAATGAGCAGTTCTTC	CASSVGGNEQFF
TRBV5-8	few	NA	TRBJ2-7	TGTGCCAGCAGCGGGGGTTCGATACATCGAGGCGAGCAGTACTTC	CASSGGSIHRGEQYF
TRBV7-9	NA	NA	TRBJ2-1	TGTGCCAGCAGCTTTCCGACTAGAGACAATGAGCAGTTCTTC	CASSFPTRDNEQFF
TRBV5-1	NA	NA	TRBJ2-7	TGCGCCAGCACCATAGCGGCCGTACCGATGTTTCTCCCTGGGGTTTACGAGCAGTACTTC	CASTIAAVPMFLPGVYEQYF
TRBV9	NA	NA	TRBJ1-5	TGTGCCAGCGGGGTCGCCCCTAATCAGCCCCAGCATTTT	CASGVAPNQPQHF
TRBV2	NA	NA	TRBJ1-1	TGTGCCAGCAGGCCCGGGAGGTACACTGAAGCTTTCTTT	CASRPGRYTEAFF
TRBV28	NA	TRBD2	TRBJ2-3	TGTGCCAGCAGTTCCTCCGGGACTAGGAGGACAGATACGCAGTATTTT	CASSSSGTRRTDTQYF
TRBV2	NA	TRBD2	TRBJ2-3	TGTGCCAGCAGTGAACGGCCTAGCGGGACTCCAGATACGCAGTATTTT	CASSERPSGTPDTQYF
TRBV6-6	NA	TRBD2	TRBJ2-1	TGTGCCAGCAGTTCCGCTAGCGGGAGGTGGCCTAATGAGCAGTTCTTC	CASSSASGRWPNEQFF
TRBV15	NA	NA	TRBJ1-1	TGTGCCACCAGAGGGGGGCCGACAGTCATGAACACTGAAGCTTTCTTT	CATRGGPTVMNTEAFF
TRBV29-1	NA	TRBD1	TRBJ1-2	TGCAGCGCTAGACAGGGGTACTATGGCTACACCTTC	CSARQGYYGYTF
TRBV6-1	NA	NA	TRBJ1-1	TGTGCCAGCAGGACAGGGAACACTGAAGCTTTCTTT	CASRTGNTEAFF
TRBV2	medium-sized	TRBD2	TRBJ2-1	TGTGCCAGCAGATACATAGCGGGAGGCCTTTACAATGAGCAGTTCTTC	CASRYIAGGLYNEQFF
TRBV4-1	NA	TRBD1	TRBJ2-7	TGCGCCAGCAGCCAAAGACCGGGACAGGGGGAATACGAGCAGTACTTC	CASSQRPGQGEYEQYF
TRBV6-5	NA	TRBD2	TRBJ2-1	TGTGCCAGCAGTCTGACTAGCGGATACAATGAGCAGTTCTTC	CASSLTSGYNEQFF
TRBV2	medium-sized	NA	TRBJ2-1	TGTGCCAGCAGTGAAGCACGGCAGGGGCCCTACAATGAGCAGTTCTTC	CASSEARQGPYNEQFF
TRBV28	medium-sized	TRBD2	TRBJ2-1	TGTGCCAGCAGTTTCGTTAGCGGGAGTGACGATGAGCAGTTCTTC	CASSFVSGSDDEQFF
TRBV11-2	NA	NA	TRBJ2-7	TGTGCCAGCAGCCCGCTCTACGAGCAGTACTTC	CASSPLYEQYF
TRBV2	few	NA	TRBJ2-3	TGTGCCATTCAGGACTACAGCACAGATACGCAGTATTTT	CAIQDYSTDTQYF